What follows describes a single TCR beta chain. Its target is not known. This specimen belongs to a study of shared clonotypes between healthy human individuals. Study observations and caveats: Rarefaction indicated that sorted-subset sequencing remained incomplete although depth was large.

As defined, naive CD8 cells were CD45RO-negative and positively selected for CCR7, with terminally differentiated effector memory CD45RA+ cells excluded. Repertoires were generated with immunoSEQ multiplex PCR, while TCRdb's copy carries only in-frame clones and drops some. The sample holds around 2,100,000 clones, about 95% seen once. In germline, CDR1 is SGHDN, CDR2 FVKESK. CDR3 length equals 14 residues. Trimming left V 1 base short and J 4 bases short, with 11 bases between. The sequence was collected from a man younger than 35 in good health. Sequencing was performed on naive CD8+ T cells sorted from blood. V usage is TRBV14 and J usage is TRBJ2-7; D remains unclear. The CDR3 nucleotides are TGTGCCAGCAGCCAAGTTTTCGGGTTTTACGAGCAGTACTTC. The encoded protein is CASSQVFGFYEQYF.